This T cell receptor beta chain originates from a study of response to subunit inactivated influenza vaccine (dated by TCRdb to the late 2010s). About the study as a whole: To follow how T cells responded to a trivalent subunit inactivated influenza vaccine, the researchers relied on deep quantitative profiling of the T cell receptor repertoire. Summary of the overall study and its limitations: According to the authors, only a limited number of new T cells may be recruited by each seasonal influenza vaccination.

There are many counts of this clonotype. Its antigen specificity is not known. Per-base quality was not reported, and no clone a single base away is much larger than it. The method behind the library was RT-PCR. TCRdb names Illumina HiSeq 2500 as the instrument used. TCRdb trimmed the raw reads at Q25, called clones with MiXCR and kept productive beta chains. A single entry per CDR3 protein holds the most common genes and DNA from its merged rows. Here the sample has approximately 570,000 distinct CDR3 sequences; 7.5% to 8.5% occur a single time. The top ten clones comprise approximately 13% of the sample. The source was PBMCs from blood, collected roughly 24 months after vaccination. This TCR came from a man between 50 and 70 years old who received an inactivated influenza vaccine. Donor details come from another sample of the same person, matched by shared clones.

The base sequence is TGCAGTGGGACTAGCGGGAACTACAATGAGCAGTTCTTC. Translated, this gives CSGTSGNYNEQFF. The chain couples TRBV20-1 to TRBJ2-1, and TRBD2 matches 12 of the central bases. CDR1 DFQATT and CDR2 SNEGSKA are derived from the germline V gene (reference sequence). Including cysteine and phenylalanine, the CDR3 has 13 amino acids. The kept DNA is CDR3 alone, 39 bases in frame from the first base. V lost 7 bases and J lost 3 bases, and the count of bases not matched to a germline gene is 1.